Described below is a single T cell receptor beta chain sequence and its context. Its antigen is as yet unknown. The sample is drawn from a study of lymphopenia after photon versus proton radiotherapy. The table came from immunoSEQ multiplex PCR; TCRdb's copy has only in-frame clones and leaves some out. There are about 24,000 clones in the sample; 80% to 85% occur only once, and 21% lies in the top ten. Study-wide points: Proton therapy kept repertoires fairly stable, unlike photons, which gained effector/memory cells. A bigger post-nadir fall in TCR diversity correlated inversely with survival time in deceased patients.

Germline assignment: CDR1 MNHEY and CDR2 SVGAGI. CDR3 size: 14 residues. Unmatched junction bases numbered 9, after V lost 6 bases and J lost 5 bases. Here the sequenced sample was peripheral blood, taken from a patient treated with proton-based radiotherapy. The chain carries TRBV6-5 and TRBJ2-7, with TRBD2 matching over 8 bases. The source of this sequence is a woman aged 70-85 years with pancreatic cancer. The CDR3 nucleotides are TGTGCCAGCAGGGTAGGGCGGGGGGTCGACGAGCAGTACTTC. Protein sequence: CASRVGRGVDEQYF.